Below, 20 T cell receptor beta chains from the same sample are listed, as sequenced in a study of blood T cell repertoires in COVID-19. Sequencing was performed with immunoSEQ multiplex PCR; in TCRdb, only in-frame clones are kept and a portion is missing. The table includes fewer than 450,000 clones, approximately 85% detected once. The sequenced material came from PBMCs or T cells enriched from blood (not recorded which). The receptors were gathered from a woman aged 40 to 50 with acute COVID-19.

The chain uses TRBV18 and TRBJ1-2; 9 bases are shared with TRBD1. CDR3 size: 15 residues. CDR1 is KGHSH and CDR2 is LQKENI in the germline V gene. Trimming took 0 bases from V and 4 from J; bases not matched to a gene: 3. The CDR3 DNA reads as TGTGCCAGCTCACCACCGGGGACAGGGTTCTATGGCTACACCTTC. Translating gives CASSPPGTGFYGYTF. Based on the CDR3 plus reference TRBV18 and TRBJ1-2, the full variable domain is NAGVMQNPRHLVRRRGQEARLRCSPMKGHSHVYWYRQLPEEGLKFMVYLQKENIIDESGMPKERFSAEFPKEGPSILRIQQVVRGDSAAYFCASSPPGTGFYGYTFGSGTRLTVV.

The genes are TRBV15 and TRBJ2-2; possible D gene TRBD1, 5 bases. V was shortened by 1 base and J by 4 bases, with 10 bases between the two germline ends. Germline-derived CDR1 and CDR2 are LNHNV and YYDKDF (reference sequence). The CDR3 has 15 residues. In nucleotides, the CDR3 is TGTGCCACCAGCAGAGCAGGGTTGGGCACCGGGGAGCTGTTTTTT. Translating it yields CATSRAGLGTGELFF.

The chain recombines TRBV5-1 with TRBJ1-2; D not resolved. The CDR3 consists of 15 residues. In germline, CDR1 is SGHRS, CDR2 YFSETQ. V lost 5 bases and J 3 bases, leaving 17 bases between the germline ends. The CDR3 coding sequence is TGCGCCAGCAGTCCAGACACCTTTTTCGACTATGGCTACACCTTC. Protein product: CASSPDTFFDYGYTF.

The chain recombines TRBV10-3 with TRBJ2-5, with 7 bases matching TRBD2. CDR3 size: 13 residues. Per the germline V gene, CDR1 is ENHRY and CDR2 is SYGVKD. V gave up 10 bases and J gave up 2 bases; unmatched junction bases: 7. DNA of the CDR3: TGTGCCACCGGGCGCGGGGGACAAGAGACCCAGTACTTC. Translation: CATGRGGQETQYF.

The chain employs TRBV4-1 and TRBJ2-3, with 16 bases lining up with TRBD2. After removal of 2 bases from V and 1 base from J, the junction contained 3 bases not matched to a gene. The CDR3 length is 18 residues. The germline CDR1 and CDR2 sequences are MGHRA and YSYEKL. Here the CDR3 reads CASSQSGLAGGGTDTQYF. CDR3 in DNA: TGCGCCAGCAGCCAATCGGGACTAGCGGGGGGGGGCACAGATACGCAGTATTTT.

This clone showed up just once. This chain connects TRBV4-1 to TRBJ2-7; tentative D call: TRBD2 (7 bases). Germline CDR1 is MGHRA and CDR2 is YSYEKL. Deletions cut 0 bases from V and 2 bases from J, with 17 bases between. CDR3 length: 17 residues. The CDR3 DNA sequence: TGCGCCAGCAGCCAAGAATGGCCGCGGGGGCCCCCCTACGAGCAGTACTTC. This encodes CASSQEWPRGPPYEQYF.

In DNA, the CDR3 is TGTGCCAGCAGCTCCCGACAGGGTAACTATGGCTACACCTTC. This sequence encodes CASSSRQGNYGYTF. The rearrangement uses TRBV7-8 and TRBJ1-2; 7 bases are a match to TRBD1. V was pared by 4 bases and J by 1 base, with 3 bases of the junction left unmatched. CDR3 length equals 14 residues. Looked up from germline, CDR1 is SGHVS and CDR2 is FQNEAQ.

This clone occurred a few times. This chain joins TRBV7-6 and TRBJ1-3; D perhaps matches TRBD1 (5 bases). This CDR3 spans 18 amino acids. Germline V lookup: CDR1 SGHVS, CDR2 FNYEAQ. The V and J ends lost 2 bases and 0 bases respectively, with 17 bases between them. The CDR3 sequence is CASSLTRPETASGNTIYF. The CDR3 DNA reads as TGTGCCAGCAGCTTAACAAGGCCCGAGACAGCCTCTGGAAACACCATATATTTT. Full variable domain (remainder filled in from reference TRBV7-6 and TRBJ1-3): GAGVSQSPRYKVTKRGQDVALRCDPISGHVSLYWYRQALGQGPEFLTYFNYEAQQDKSGLPNDRFSAERPEGSISTLTIQRTEQRDSAMYRCASSLTRPETASGNTIYFGEGSWLTVV.

Turning to this clone: The sample carries other DNA sequences with the same CDR3. CDR3 region: CASSYSTGMNTEAFF. DNA of the CDR3: TGTGCCAGCAGTTACTCCACGGGAATGAACACTGAAGCTTTCTTT. The chain uses TRBV6-5 and TRBJ1-1; the D is unclear. CDR1 and CDR2 (germline): MNHEY, SVGAGI. Deletions cut 0 bases from V and 0 bases from J, with 8 bases between. This CDR3 has 15 amino acids.

This chain connects TRBV19 to TRBJ2-7, with 11 bases matching TRBD1. The CDR3 totals 12 residues. Trimming took 10 bases from V and 6 from J; bases not matched to a gene: 5. Germline CDR1 is LNHDA and CDR2 is SQIVND (reference sequence). The CDR3 DNA sequence: TGTGCCACATGGGACAGGGGGGGCGAGCAGTACTTC. It is translated as CATWDRGGEQYF.

The rearrangement links TRBV21-1 to TRBJ2-3; the table's TRBD2 call for D was not verified on the DNA. TRBV21-1 is assigned pseudogene status. This CDR3 is 16 amino acids long. In nucleotides, the CDR3 is TGTGCCAGCACCAGGACCGGGACTAGCAAATTAGATACGCAGTATTTT. Residues: CASTRTGTSKLDTQYF.

The rearrangement links TRBV19 to TRBJ1-5, with TRBD1 matching over 7 bases. V shed 4 bases and J 7 bases; nucleotides not matched to a gene: 4. Germline CDR1 is LNHDA and CDR2 is SQIVND (reference sequence). This CDR3 region has 13 residues. In nucleotides, the CDR3 is TGTGCCAGTAGTAAGGGGGCGCAGCAGCCCCAGCATTTT. Protein product: CASSKGAQQPQHF.

V is TRBV19 and J is TRBJ1-3; D perhaps matches TRBD1 (5 bases). Germline CDR1 is LNHDA and CDR2 is SQIVND (reference sequence). There are 18 residues in the CDR3. V was clipped by 0 bases and J by 2 bases, with 17 bases between them. CDR3 nucleotides: TGTGCCAGTAGTATAGAGGGGCCGGCGGGGAACCCTGGAAACACCATATATTTT. It is translated as CASSIEGPAGNPGNTIYF.

This clone came up a few times. The genes are TRBV15 and TRBJ2-1; weak D call: TRBD2 (6 bases). Trimming pared 2 bases from V and 5 bases from J, leaving 19 bases between. The germline V gene encodes CDR1 LNHNV and CDR2 YYDKDF (reference sequence). The length of the CDR3 is 17 residues. CDR3 nucleotides: TGTGCCACCAGCAGATCACAACTGGGCAGGGAGGACAATGAGCAGTTCTTC. It is translated as CATSRSQLGREDNEQFF.

The chain carries TRBV19 and TRBJ2-7; TRBD2 is a possible D gene (6 bases). The CDR3 contains 13 residues. Trimming took off 4 bases at V and 0 bases at J, with 7 bases between the two ends. CDR1 LNHDA and CDR2 SQIVND come from the germline V gene (reference sequence). DNA of the CDR3: TGTGCCAGTAGTACCGGGGGCTCCTACGAGCAGTACTTC. This gives the protein CASSTGGSYEQYF.

This clone was found once. The J gene is TRBJ1-1, the V gene TRBV9; D is possibly TRBD1 (5 bases). Per the germline V gene, CDR1 is SGDLS and CDR2 is YYNGEE. The ends were cut back, 0 bases at V and 3 bases at J, with 12 bases in the middle. This CDR3 is 15 amino acids long. The CDR3 spells CASSVGGGLDTEAFF. Written as DNA, the CDR3 is TGTGCCAGCAGCGTAGGTGGGGGGTTGGACACTGAAGCTTTCTTT.

The chain joins TRBV19 to TRBJ1-1; D is uncertain. The germline V and J ends were trimmed by 5 bases and 2 bases, with 6 bases remaining between them. This CDR3 has 12 amino acids. Germline V gene lookup returns CDR1 LNHDA and CDR2 SQIVND (reference sequence). DNA of the CDR3: TGTGCCAGTAGTCGCGGCAACACTGAAGCTTTCTTT. Translating gives CASSRGNTEAFF.

The chain joins TRBV27 to TRBJ1-1; 10 positions agree with TRBD1. The CDR3 runs 12 residues. V dropped 7 bases and J dropped 10; count of bases not matched to a gene: 6. CDR1 MNHEY and CDR2 SMNVEV come from the germline V gene (reference sequence). CDR3 nucleotide sequence: TGTGCCAGCAAAGACAGGGGGCAGAGAGCTTTCTTT. It is translated as CASKDRGQRAFF.

V usage is TRBV2 and J usage is TRBJ1-1; the D gene is possibly TRBD1 (6 bases). V dropped 7 bases and J dropped 1 base, with 16 bases sitting between them. The CDR3 is 15 residues long. Germline loops: CDR1 SNHLY, CDR2 FYNNEI. The chain's CDR3 is CASILRLGGNTEAFF. In nucleotides, the CDR3 is TGTGCCAGCATCCTTAGGCTAGGGGGGAACACTGAAGCTTTCTTT.

J is TRBJ2-1 and V is TRBV5-1, with D possibly matching TRBD2 (5 bases). The CDR3 extends over 14 amino acids. CDR1 and CDR2 from the germline V gene are SGHRS and YFSETQ. V lost 6 bases and J 0 bases, leaving 10 bases between the germline ends. CDR3 coding DNA: TGCGCCAGCACGGAGGTTGACTCCTACAATGAGCAGTTCTTC. Encoded protein: CASTEVDSYNEQFF. The full variable domain, in which reference TRBV5-1 and TRBJ2-1 provide the parts outside the CDR3, is KAGVTQTPRYLIKTRGQQVTLSCSPISGHRSVSWYQQTPGQGLQFLFEYFSETQRNKGNFPGRFSGRQFSNSRSEMNVSTLELGDSALYLCASTEVDSYNEQFFGPGTRLTVL.